This T cell receptor (beta chain) emerged from a study of T-cell memory formation after mild COVID-19. This clonotype was seen only a few times. J was trimmed by 5 bases and V by 2 bases; bases with no gene match: 8. Per germline, CDR1 SGHRS and CDR2 YFSETQ. The CDR3 has 16 amino acids. MiXCR, applied by TCRdb to the 5' RACE reads, yields one record per CDR3 protein. The sample has hundreds of thousands of distinct CDR3 sequences, about 20% seen once. Material: PBMCs or a T cell subset sorted from them (not recorded which). This clonotype was obtained from an adult woman who had mild COVID-19 (a few samples of this study predate the infection). Cell type and time point are not known. The V call is TRBV5-1, the J call TRBJ2-5; 11 bases are shared with TRBD2. In DNA form, the CDR3 reads TGCGCCAGCAGCTTTCTGGTAGCGGGAGGGACGGAGACCCAGTACTTC. It codes for CASSFLVAGGTETQYF. The full variable domain, in which reference TRBV5-1 and TRBJ2-5 provide the parts outside the CDR3, is KAGVTQTPRYLIKTRGQQVTLSCSPISGHRSVSWYQQTPGQGLQFLFEYFSETQRNKGNFPGRFSGRQFSNSRSEMNVSTLELGDSALYLCASSFLVAGGTETQYFGPGTRLLVL.